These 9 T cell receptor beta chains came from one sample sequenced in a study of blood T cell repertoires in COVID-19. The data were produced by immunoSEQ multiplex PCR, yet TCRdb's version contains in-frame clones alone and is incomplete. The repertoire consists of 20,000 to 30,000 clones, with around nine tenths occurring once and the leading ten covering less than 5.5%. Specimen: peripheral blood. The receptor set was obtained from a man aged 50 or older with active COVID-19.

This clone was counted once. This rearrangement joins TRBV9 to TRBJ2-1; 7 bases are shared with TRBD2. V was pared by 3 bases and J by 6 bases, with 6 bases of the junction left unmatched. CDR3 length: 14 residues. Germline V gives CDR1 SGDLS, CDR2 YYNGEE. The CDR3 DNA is TGTGCCAGCAGCGCCCTCCCGGGGGGCAATGAGCAGTTCTTC. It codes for CASSALPGGNEQFF.

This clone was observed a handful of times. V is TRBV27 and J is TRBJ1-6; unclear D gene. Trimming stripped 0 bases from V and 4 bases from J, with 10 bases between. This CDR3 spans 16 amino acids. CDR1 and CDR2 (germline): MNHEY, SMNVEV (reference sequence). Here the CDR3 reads CASSLSGYSYNSPLHF. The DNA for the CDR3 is TGTGCCAGCAGTTTATCCGGGTACTCTTATAATTCACCCCTCCACTTT.

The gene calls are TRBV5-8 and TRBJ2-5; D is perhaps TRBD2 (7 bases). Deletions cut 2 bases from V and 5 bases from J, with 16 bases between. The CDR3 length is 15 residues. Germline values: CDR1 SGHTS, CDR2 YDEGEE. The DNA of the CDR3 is TGTGCCAGCAGCTTCGGTTGGGGGGGCCGGGAGACCCAGTACTTC. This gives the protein CASSFGWGGRETQYF.

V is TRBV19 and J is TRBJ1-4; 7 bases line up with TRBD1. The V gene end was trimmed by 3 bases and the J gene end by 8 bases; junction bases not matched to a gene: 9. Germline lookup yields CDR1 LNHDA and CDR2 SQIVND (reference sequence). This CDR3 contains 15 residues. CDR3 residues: CASSIGGTAGEKLFF. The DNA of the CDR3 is TGTGCCAGTAGTATTGGTGGGACAGCCGGGGAAAAACTGTTTTTT.

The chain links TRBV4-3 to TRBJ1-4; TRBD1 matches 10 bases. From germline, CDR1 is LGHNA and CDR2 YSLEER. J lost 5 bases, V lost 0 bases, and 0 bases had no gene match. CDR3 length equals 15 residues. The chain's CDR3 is CASSQEGQGNEKLFF. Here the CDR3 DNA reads TGCGCCAGCAGCCAAGAGGGACAGGGGAATGAAAAACTGTTTTTT.

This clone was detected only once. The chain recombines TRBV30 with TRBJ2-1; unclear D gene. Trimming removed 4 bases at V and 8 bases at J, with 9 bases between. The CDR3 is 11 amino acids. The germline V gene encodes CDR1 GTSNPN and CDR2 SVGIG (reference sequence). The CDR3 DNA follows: TGTGCCTGGACACACGGAGATGAGCAGTTCTTC. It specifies CAWTHGDEQFF.

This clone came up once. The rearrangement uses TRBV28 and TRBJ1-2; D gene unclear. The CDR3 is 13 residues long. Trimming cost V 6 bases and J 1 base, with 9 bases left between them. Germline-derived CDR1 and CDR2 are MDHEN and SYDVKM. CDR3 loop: CASSPNVNYGYTF. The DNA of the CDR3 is TGTGCCAGCAGCCCCAATGTTAACTATGGCTACACCTTC.

CDR3 amino acids: CASGLSRDSYEQYF. Written as DNA, the CDR3 is TGTGCTAGTGGTTTGTCCAGGGACTCCTACGAGCAGTACTTC. The chain links TRBV12-5 to TRBJ2-7; D is possibly TRBD1 (5 bases). Looked up from germline, CDR1 is LGHNT and CDR2 is FRNRAP. Trimming removed 2 bases at V and 0 bases at J, with 8 bases between. CDR3 length: 14 residues.

The CDR3 here is CASSGRDRVTSRTSGNTIYF. In nucleotides, the CDR3 is TGTGCCAGCAGCGGCCGGGACAGGGTGACCTCGCGGACCTCTGGAAACACCATATATTTT. The J gene is TRBJ1-3, the V gene TRBV9; 9 bases fit TRBD1. The CDR3 spans 20 residues. Germline-derived CDR1 and CDR2 are SGDLS and YYNGEE. V was pared by 3 bases and J by 0 bases, with 16 bases of the junction left unmatched. The variable domain in full, with the rest retrieved from reference TRBV9 and TRBJ1-3, is DSGVTQTPKHLITATGQRVTLRCSPRSGDLSVYWYQQSLDQGLQFLIQYYNGEERAKGNILERFSAQQFPDLHSELNLSSLELGDSALYFCASSGRDRVTSRTSGNTIYFGEGSWLTVV.